This is a list of T cell receptor beta chains from one sample in a study of shared clonotypes between healthy human individuals. TCRdb keeps only in-frame clones here, not all; method: immunoSEQ multiplex PCR. The sample comprises fewer than 1.6 million clones, roughly 98.5% of which are singletons, and roughly 0.35% rests with the top ten. What was sequenced was naive CD4+ T cells sorted from blood. The receptors derive from a man between 25 and 39 years old in good health. The CDR3 runs from the conserved cysteine through the conserved F or W. The order of the fields is D gene, V gene, clone size, J gene, CDR3 protein, CDR3 DNA. The D gene is left open where the match is weak. Expanded clones are given a class, and other clones once, few, many or no size at all.

.	TRBV4-3	.	TRBJ2-1	CASSPRQGGNEQFF	TGCGCCAGCAGCCCCCGACAGGGAGGCAATGAGCAGTTCTTC
.	TRBV27	.	TRBJ2-7	CASSLGLVSYEQYF	TGTGCCAGCAGTTTGGGGCTGGTCTCCTACGAGCAGTACTTC
.	TRBV6-5	.	TRBJ2-7	CATRPKDKNEQYF	TGTGCCACCAGACCCAAAGACAAGAACGAGCAGTACTTC
.	TRBV4-1	.	TRBJ2-5	CASSQGPTRVGETQYF	TGCGCCAGCAGCCAAGGCCCGACAAGGGTCGGGGAGACCCAGTACTTC
.	TRBV6-5	.	TRBJ2-5	CASSYGLWGTETQYF	TGTGCCAGCAGTTATGGGTTGTGGGGTACGGAGACCCAGTACTTC
.	TRBV19	.	TRBJ1-1	CASSKQGMSWTEAFF	TGTGCCAGTAGTAAGCAGGGGATGTCGTGGACTGAAGCTTTCTTT
.	TRBV7-3	.	TRBJ2-1	CASSSMTGADEQFF	TGTGCCAGCAGCTCGATGACGGGAGCCGATGAGCAGTTCTTC
TRBD2	TRBV29-1	.	TRBJ2-7	CSVSGKAGGPHEQYF	TGCAGCGTCTCCGGAAAAGCGGGAGGACCCCACGAGCAGTACTTC
.	TRBV19	.	TRBJ2-5	CASSILWESVQETQYF	TGTGCCAGTAGTATACTCTGGGAATCTGTCCAAGAGACCCAGTACTTC
TRBD2	TRBV7-2	.	TRBJ2-1	CASSLLASGTYNEQFF	TGTGCCAGCAGCTTATTGGCTAGCGGGACCTACAATGAGCAGTTCTTC
TRBD1	TRBV7-6	.	TRBJ2-7	CASSLGQGNYEQYF	TGTGCCAGCAGCTTGGGACAGGGGAACTACGAGCAGTACTTC
.	TRBV18	.	TRBJ1-2	CASSPDSNNYGYTF	TGTGCCAGCTCACCAGACAGTAATAACTATGGCTACACCTTC
TRBD1	TRBV27	.	TRBJ2-1	CASSRQGVPNEQFF	TGTGCCAGCAGTAGACAGGGAGTACCCAATGAGCAGTTCTTC
.	TRBV7-9	.	TRBJ1-4	CASTVRQSSPTNEKLFF	TGTGCCAGCACGGTTCGACAGTCCTCCCCAACTAATGAAAAACTGTTTTTT
TRBD1	TRBV15	.	TRBJ2-7	CATSKGPGQGAYEQYF	TGTGCCACCAGCAAAGGTCCGGGACAGGGAGCCTACGAGCAGTACTTC
.	TRBV11-2	.	TRBJ2-3	CASSSPLATDTQYF	TGTGCCAGCAGCTCCCCCCTAGCGACAGATACGCAGTATTTT
.	TRBV7-9	.	TRBJ1-1	CASSGRGRTEAFF	TGTGCCAGCAGCGGACGTGGACGCACTGAAGCTTTCTTT
TRBD2	TRBV28	.	TRBJ2-3	CASNDWVAGEGWADTQYF	TGTGCCAGTAACGACTGGGTAGCGGGAGAGGGCTGGGCAGATACGCAGTATTTT
TRBD1	TRBV4-3	.	TRBJ2-7	CASSQDGTGTYEQYF	TGCGCCAGCAGCCAAGATGGGACAGGGACCTACGAGCAGTACTTC
.	TRBV6-5	.	TRBJ1-1	CASSYDGRNTEAFF	TGTGCCAGCAGTTACGACGGACGGAACACTGAAGCTTTCTTT
.	TRBV9	.	TRBJ2-5	CASSVTSDPGAQETQYF	TGTGCCAGCAGCGTAACTAGCGACCCGGGGGCCCAAGAGACCCAGTACTTC
.	TRBV5-5	.	TRBJ2-7	CASSFRDGTYEQYF	TGTGCCAGCAGCTTCCGAGACGGCACCTACGAGCAGTACTTC
.	TRBV9	.	TRBJ2-2	CASSVTLPRQVLNTGELFF	TGTGCCAGCAGCGTAACCCTCCCCCGGCAGGTTCTGAACACCGGGGAGCTGTTTTTT
.	TRBV4-2	.	TRBJ2-6	CASSRDLGGANVLTF	TGTGCCAGCAGCCGCGACCTGGGTGGGGCCAACGTCCTGACTTTC
.	TRBV30	.	TRBJ1-5	CAWGYNQPQHF	TGTGCCTGGGGCTACAATCAGCCCCAGCATTTT
.	TRBV9	.	TRBJ2-7	CASSVGGGDYEQYF	TGTGCCAGCAGCGTAGGGGGAGGAGACTACGAGCAGTACTTC
.	TRBV9	.	TRBJ1-1	CASSELGARSTEAFF	TGTGCCAGCAGCGAATTGGGGGCGCGAAGCACTGAAGCTTTCTTT
TRBD2	TRBV6-1	once	TRBJ2-2	CASIRGLAGAGELFF	TGTGCCAGCATTAGGGGACTAGCGGGAGCCGGGGAGCTGTTTTTT
TRBD1	TRBV28	.	TRBJ1-2	CASSRGQNYGYTF	TGTGCCAGCAGTAGGGGACAGAACTATGGCTACACCTTC
.	TRBV5-1	.	TRBJ2-7	CASSLAQSYEQYF	TGCGCCAGCAGCTTGGCGCAGAGCTACGAGCAGTACTTC
.	TRBV2	.	TRBJ2-7	CASSADRTYEQYF	TGTGCCAGCAGTGCCGACAGGACCTACGAGCAGTACTTC
.	TRBV6-1	.	TRBJ2-7	CASSEFRTAGEQYF	TGTGCCAGCAGTGAATTCCGGACCGCTGGCGAGCAGTACTTC
.	TRBV27	.	TRBJ2-7	CASSLVAGNSYEQYF	TGTGCCAGCAGTTTAGTGGCAGGGAATTCCTACGAGCAGTACTTC
TRBD2	TRBV10-2	.	TRBJ2-1	CASSESPLAGLAYNEQFF	TGCGCCAGCAGTGAAAGCCCACTAGCGGGATTGGCCTACAATGAGCAGTTCTTC
TRBD2	TRBV30	.	TRBJ2-7	CAWSVRASGRGEQYF	TGTGCCTGGAGTGTACGGGCTAGCGGGAGGGGGGAGCAGTACTTC
.	TRBV18	once	TRBJ2-3	CASTRGSATDTQYF	TGTGCTTCGACGAGGGGGAGTGCGACAGATACGCAGTATTTT
TRBD2	TRBV15	.	TRBJ2-3	CATSRGTSGSTDTQYF	TGTGCCACCAGCAGAGGGACTAGCGGGAGCACAGATACGCAGTATTTT
.	TRBV25-1	.	TRBJ2-5	CASRDLAETQYF	TGTGCCAGCAGGGATCTTGCCGAGACCCAGTACTTC
TRBD2	TRBV28	.	TRBJ2-3	CASSSRLAGLTSTDTQYF	TGTGCCAGCAGCTCCCGACTAGCGGGACTAACTAGCACAGATACGCAGTATTTT
TRBD1	TRBV7-9	.	TRBJ2-7	CASSSAPSGTGTYEQYF	TGTGCCAGCAGCTCGGCCCCATCGGGGACAGGTACCTACGAGCAGTACTTC
TRBD1	TRBV5-1	.	TRBJ2-1	CASSSGTGVTNEQFF	TGCGCCAGCAGCTCAGGGACAGGGGTCACAAATGAGCAGTTCTTC
.	TRBV29-1	.	TRBJ2-7	CSVVQSSYEQYF	TGCAGCGTTGTACAGAGCTCCTACGAGCAGTACTTC
TRBD1	TRBV9	.	TRBJ2-3	CASSLTGGVDKDTQYF	TGTGCCAGCAGCCTCACAGGGGGAGTAGATAAGGATACGCAGTATTTT
.	TRBV5-3	.	TRBJ2-1	CARSLAAQGGLRNNEQFF	TGTGCCAGAAGCTTGGCCGCTCAGGGTGGGTTAAGGAACAATGAGCAGTTCTTC
TRBD1	TRBV5-1	.	TRBJ2-1	CASSLGQGAPEQFF	TGCGCCAGCAGCTTGGGGCAGGGGGCCCCAGAGCAGTTCTTC
TRBD2	TRBV25-1	.	TRBJ2-5	CASSDPGLAGEAQYF	TGTGCCAGCAGTGACCCGGGACTAGCGGGAGAGGCCCAGTACTTC